These 22 T cell receptor beta chains share one sample of origin, sequenced in a study of T cells expressing NK-cell markers. No DNA is given; TCRdb re-called the 5' RACE reads and lists each CDR3 protein once. This repertoire comprises about 460,000 distinct CDR3 sequences; its ten largest clones make up 1.4% to 1.5%. The sample taken for sequencing was blood T cells: a sorted CD56 or NKG2C T cell subset, CD4+ or CD8+ T cells, or bulk PBMC T cells (not recorded which). These receptors all stem from a woman aged 50 to 65 in good health.

The chain recombines TRBV7-2 with TRBJ2-2; the D call from TCRdb, TRBD1, cannot be confirmed without DNA. Germline CDR1 SGHTA, CDR2 FQGNSA. The CDR3 consists of 17 residues. The CDR3 spells CASKLIIGALGTGELFF.

The rearrangement links TRBV5-5 to TRBJ1-1; TCRdb designates TRBD1, a call that cannot be tested without DNA. The CDR3 is made up of 15 amino acids. From germline, CDR1 is SGHKS and CDR2 YYEKEE (reference sequence). This CDR3 is CASSPMRGQGTEAFF.

The chain links TRBV9 to TRBJ2-3; TCRdb lists TRBD2, though no DNA is available to test this call. This CDR3 is built from 17 residues. CDR1 and CDR2 (germline): SGDLS, YYNGEE. The CDR3 here is CASSVGGGAGLQFTQYF.

The rearrangement joins TRBV7-9 to TRBJ2-2; TCRdb proposes TRBD1, but this gene call is untestable without DNA. Germline CDR1 and CDR2: SEHNR and FQNEAQ (reference sequence). The CDR3 loop spans 15 amino acids. The CDR3 loop is CASSQTGGNTGELFF.

The genes are TRBV29-1 and TRBJ1-1; TCRdb selects TRBD1, and the lack of DNA leaves this call unchecked. The CDR3 extends over 15 amino acids. Germline CDR1 is SQVTM and CDR2 is ANQGSEA. The CDR3 sequence is CSASPHRGLNTEAFF.

CDR3 region: CASRPWGGRRDEQYF. This sequence joins TRBV27 and TRBJ2-7; TCRdb selects TRBD1, and the lack of DNA leaves this call unchecked. CDR1 and CDR2 (germline): MNHEY, SMNVEV (reference sequence). The CDR3 sequence is 15 residues long.

V gene TRBV4-2 combines with J gene TRBJ1-1. The CDR3 length is 14 residues. Germline CDR1 is LGHNA and CDR2 is YNFKEQ. CDR3: CASSQDPLNTEAFF.

The CDR3 sequence is CASSDAPPVPDTQYF. The chain is built from TRBV2 and TRBJ2-3; the TCRdb call, TRBD1, lacks DNA for checking. CDR3 length: 15 amino acids. The germline V gene has CDR1 SNHLY and CDR2 FYNNEI.

The genes are TRBV6-5 and TRBJ2-5; absent DNA, TCRdb's TRBD1 call cannot be checked. CDR3 length equals 13 residues. In germline, CDR1 is MNHEY, CDR2 SVGAGI. The CDR3 sequence is CASSYRNGGTQYF.

The chain employs TRBV20-1 and TRBJ2-1; there is no DNA to check the TCRdb D call of TRBD1. The CDR3 consists of 14 residues. Per germline, CDR1 DFQATT and CDR2 SNEGSKA (reference sequence). This chain's CDR3 is CSATGQGPYNEQFF.

This chain links TRBV12-3 or TRBV12-4 with TRBJ2-3; TCRdb designates TRBD1, a call that cannot be tested without DNA. This CDR3 region has 12 residues. The CDR3 here is CASSLGTGSQYF.

This rearrangement joins TRBV29-1 to TRBJ2-1. The V gene's germline CDR1 is SQVTM and CDR2 ANQGSEA. This CDR3 contains 11 residues. CDR3: CSVEDADEQFF.

The CDR3 protein is CSASAGATNEKLFF. This rearrangement joins TRBV20-1 to TRBJ1-4. Germline CDR1 reads DFQATT; CDR2 reads SNEGSKA (reference sequence). This CDR3 spans 14 amino acids.

V gene TRBV10-3 combines with J gene TRBJ1-6. Germline lookup yields CDR1 ENHRY and CDR2 SYGVKD. The CDR3 consists of 13 residues. CDR3 amino acids: CAIASFYNSPLHF.

This chain joins TRBV5-1 and TRBJ1-2. Per germline, CDR1 SGHRS and CDR2 YFSETQ. This CDR3 is 16 amino acids long. CDR3 protein: CASSLEAGKVNYGYTF.

The V and J genes are TRBV7-8 and TRBJ2-1; without DNA, the TCRdb call of TRBD2 cannot be checked. The V gene's germline CDR1 is SGHVS and CDR2 FQNEAQ. The length of the CDR3 is 14 residues. CDR3 sequence: CASSLGLEGAEQFF.

The J gene is TRBJ1-1, the V gene TRBV7-2; TCRdb picks TRBD1, but there is no DNA to check that call. CDR1 and CDR2 (germline): SGHTA, FQGNSA. This CDR3 spans 18 amino acids. This chain's CDR3 is CASSQPLGGQARNTEAFF.

The CDR3 sequence: CASSRRRSLWNIQYF. V is TRBV11-3 and J is TRBJ2-4; TCRdb names TRBD2, which stays unverified in the absence of DNA. There are 15 residues in the CDR3. Per the germline V gene, CDR1 is SGHNT and CDR2 is YENEEA.

V is TRBV27 and J is TRBJ2-1; no DNA is available, so the TRBD1 call from TCRdb remains unchecked. The CDR3 runs to 12 residues. CDR1 MNHEY and CDR2 SMNVEV come from the germline V gene (reference sequence). The CDR3 loop reads CASSFTGTPQFF.

The rearrangement links TRBV29-1 to TRBJ2-2; the D gene TCRdb calls, TRBD1, cannot be checked with no DNA. The V gene's germline CDR1 is SQVTM and CDR2 ANQGSEA. The CDR3 runs 16 residues. The chain's CDR3 is CSVEEGGGSSAGELFF.

The J gene is TRBJ2-5, the V gene TRBV20-1; TCRdb's D call, TRBD1, is unchecked because there is no DNA. This CDR3 is built from 15 residues. Germline values: CDR1 DFQATT, CDR2 SNEGSKA (reference sequence). CDR3 in amino acids: CSAQRQGATQETQYF.

This chain joins TRBV12-3 or TRBV12-4 and TRBJ2-4; TCRdb gives TRBD1 as the D gene, but with no DNA this cannot be confirmed. The CDR3 sequence is 14 residues long. This chain's CDR3 is CASKVAAGQNIQYF.